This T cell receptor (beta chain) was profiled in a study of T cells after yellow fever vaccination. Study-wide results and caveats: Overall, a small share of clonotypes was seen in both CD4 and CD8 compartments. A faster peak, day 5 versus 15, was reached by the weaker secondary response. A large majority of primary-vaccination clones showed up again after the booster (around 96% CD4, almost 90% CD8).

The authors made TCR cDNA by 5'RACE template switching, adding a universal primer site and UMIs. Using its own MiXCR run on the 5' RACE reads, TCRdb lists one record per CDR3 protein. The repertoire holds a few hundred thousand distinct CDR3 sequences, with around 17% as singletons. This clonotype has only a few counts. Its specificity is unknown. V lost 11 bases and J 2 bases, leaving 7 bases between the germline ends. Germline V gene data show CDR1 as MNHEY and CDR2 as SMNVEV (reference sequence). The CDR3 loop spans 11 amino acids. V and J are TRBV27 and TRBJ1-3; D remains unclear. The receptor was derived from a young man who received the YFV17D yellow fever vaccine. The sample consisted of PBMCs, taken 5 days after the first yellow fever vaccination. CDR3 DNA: TGTGCCGAAGCCGCTGGAAACACCATATATTTT. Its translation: CAEAAGNTIYF.